This passage covers 11 T cell receptor beta chains from one sample sequenced in a study of identical twins. Each CDR3 protein is one row after TCRdb ran MiXCR on the 5' RACE reads. The sample includes some 230,000 distinct CDR3 sequences, 5.5% to 7.5% seen only once; the top ten take more than 14%. This sample also belongs to another study, concerning T cells expressing NK-cell markers.

The sample was CD8+ T cells sorted from blood. These receptors all come from a young woman in good health.

In its sample, this clonotype was seen many times. In DNA, the CDR3 is TGTGCCAGCAGCCTTGGGACGGGGGAGCAGTACTTC. This translates into CASSLGTGEQYF. The genes are TRBV7-9 and TRBJ2-7; the D call may be TRBD1 or TRBD2 (5 bases each). V was pared by 5 bases and J by 7 bases, with 12 bases between. CDR1 SEHNR and CDR2 FQNEAQ come from the germline V gene (reference sequence). The CDR3 covers 12 residues.

This clonotype was counted at least ten times. The V and J genes are TRBV29-1 and TRBJ2-1, with TRBD1 matching 7 bases. Germline V lookup: CDR1 SQVTM, CDR2 ANQGSEA. The CDR3 length is 13 residues. The CDR3 DNA is TGCAGGCTCGTCCGGGACAGCCTAAATGAGCAGTTCTTC. Translation: CRLVRDSLNEQFF.

The sample holds many counts of this clonotype. CDR3 residues: CASSPLLANTEAFF. The CDR3 bases are TGCGCCAGCAGCCCCCTCTTGGCGAACACTGAAGCTTTCTTT. The chain joins TRBV5-1 to TRBJ1-1, with D hard to call. The CDR3 consists of 14 residues. The ends were cut back, 4 bases at V and 1 base at J, with 11 bases in the middle. The V gene's germline CDR1 is SGHRS and CDR2 YFSETQ. Drawing the rest from reference TRBV5-1 and TRBJ1-1, the complete variable domain is KAGVTQTPRYLIKTRGQQVTLSCSPISGHRSVSWYQQTPGQGLQFLFEYFSETQRNKGNFPGRFSGRQFSNSRSEMNVSTLELGDSALYLCASSPLLANTEAFFGQGTRLTVV.

This clonotype was detected a few times. V usage is TRBV12-3 or TRBV12-4 and J usage is TRBJ1-2; D is undetermined. The CDR3 is 15 amino acids. Trimming took 4 bases from V and 7 from J, leaving 19 bases between them. The CDR3: CASSSGPGSSGGYTF. CDR3 in DNA: TGTGCCAGCAGTTCAGGCCCAGGTTCTTCGGGTGGCTACACCTTC.

This clonotype was seen more than once but under ten times. The CDR3 DNA follows: TGCAGTGCTAGAGATCCATCGGGACTAGCGGGAGCCGAGCAGTACTTC. The encoded protein is CSARDPSGLAGAEQYF. V is TRBV20-1 and J is TRBJ2-7; 14 bases are a match to TRBD2. CDR3 size: 16 residues. V lost 0 bases to trimming and J lost 6 bases; unmatched junction nucleotides: 7. Germline V CDR1 and CDR2: DFQATT, SNEGSKA (reference sequence).

This chain links TRBV3-1 with TRBJ2-7, with D possibly being TRBD1 or TRBD2 (5 bases each). Germline-derived CDR1 and CDR2 are LGHDT and YNNKEL (reference sequence). Trimming removed 0 bases from V and 3 bases from J, with 18 bases in between. The CDR3 sequence is 17 residues long. CDR3 sequence reads: CASSQDLWPEGFYEQYF. The CDR3 region has the DNA TGTGCCAGCAGCCAAGATCTCTGGCCCGAGGGGTTCTACGAGCAGTACTTC.

In this sample, this clonotype turned up a few times. This rearrangement joins TRBV29-1 to TRBJ1-2, with D possibly being TRBD1 (5 bases). Trimming pared 0 bases from V and 4 bases from J, leaving 12 bases between. This CDR3 spans 14 amino acids. CDR1 is SQVTM, CDR2 ANQGSEA, per germline. In DNA form, the CDR3 reads TGCAGCGTTGAAGATCGGGACGCGGCCTATGGCTACACCTTC. It specifies CSVEDRDAAYGYTF.

The chain joins TRBV21-1 to TRBJ1-6; the table calls TRBD1, which could not be checked here. TRBV21-1 is marked as a pseudogene. This CDR3 spans 16 amino acids. The CDR3: CASSKGLGDSNSPLHF. DNA of the CDR3: TGTGCCAGCAGCAAAGGGCTGGGGGACAGTAATTCACCCCTCCACTTT.

This clonotype was recorded many times. This chain links TRBV7-9 with TRBJ1-1, with unresolved D. V was pared by 5 bases and J by 0 bases, with 13 bases between. Germline loops: CDR1 SEHNR, CDR2 FQNEAQ (reference sequence). CDR3 length equals 15 residues. As DNA, the CDR3 is TGTGCCAGCAGCCGCCTCCAGGCTTTGAACACTGAAGCTTTCTTT. It specifies CASSRLQALNTEAFF.

This clonotype was found many times. V usage is TRBV11-3 and J usage is TRBJ2-5; TRBD1 aligns across 10 bases. V gave up 7 bases and J gave up 4 bases; unmatched junction bases: 9. The CDR3 consists of 15 residues. Germline V gene data show CDR1 as SGHNT and CDR2 as YENEEA. The CDR3 nucleotides are TGTGCCAGCACCCCCGGACAGGGGGATATAGAGACCCAGTACTTC. It is translated as CASTPGQGDIETQYF.

This clonotype was seen many times. V and J are TRBV6-2 or TRBV6-3 and TRBJ2-1; D unclear. The germline V gene encodes CDR1 MNHEY and CDR2 SVGEGT. The CDR3 contains 13 residues. V lost 5 bases, J lost 8 bases, and 13 bases lay in between. The CDR3 DNA reads as TGTGCCAGCAGTCATTTCGGGCCCCATGAGCAGTTCTTC. As protein: CASSHFGPHEQFF.